This T cell receptor (beta chain) was obtained from a study of CD8 T cells in Susac syndrome. With random hexamers, reverse transcription was performed on roughly 0.5 to 1 ug of RNA. One entry per CDR3 protein, called by TCRdb with MiXCR from the immunoSEQ multiplex PCR reads. The sample contains approximately 130,000 distinct CDR3 sequences, roughly 94% of which appear only once. Germline V gene sequence: CDR1 LNHDA, CDR2 SQIVND (reference sequence). CDR3 length: 11 amino acids. V was clipped by 7 bases and J by 3 bases, with 4 bases between them. This TCR was recovered from a human donor in good health. The J gene is TRBJ2-1, the V gene TRBV19; no clear D gene. The sequenced sample consisted of CD4+ T cells from PBMCs. CDR3 region: CASTRYNEQFF. The CDR3, as DNA: TGTGCCAGTACCCGCTACAATGAGCAGTTCTTC.